The entry below gives a single TCR beta chain sequence along with its context. This sample stems from a study of blood T cell repertoires in COVID-19. Per the original data handling: Amplification of reference gene primers was used by the study to estimate nucleated cell counts. Produced via immunoSEQ multiplex PCR; TCRdb's table is partial and in-frame only. V and J calls and clone size are copied from that table; D and trimming were computed from the DNA. The table lists roughly 180,000 clones, about 84% of them singletons. This receptor was identified in a woman aged 40 to 49 with acute COVID-19. Source material: PBMCs or T cells enriched from blood (not recorded which).

The CDR3 here is CASSPGAGVGGYTF. In DNA, the CDR3 is TGTGCCAGCAGCCCCGGAGCAGGGGTAGGCGGCTACACCTTC. The chain uses TRBV3-1 (or the pseudogene TRBV3-2) and TRBJ1-2, with D possibly matching TRBD1 (6 bases). Germline-derived CDR1 and CDR2 are LGHDT and YNNKEL (reference sequence). The CDR3 spans 14 residues. V lost 4 bases and J 8 bases, leaving 17 bases between the germline ends.